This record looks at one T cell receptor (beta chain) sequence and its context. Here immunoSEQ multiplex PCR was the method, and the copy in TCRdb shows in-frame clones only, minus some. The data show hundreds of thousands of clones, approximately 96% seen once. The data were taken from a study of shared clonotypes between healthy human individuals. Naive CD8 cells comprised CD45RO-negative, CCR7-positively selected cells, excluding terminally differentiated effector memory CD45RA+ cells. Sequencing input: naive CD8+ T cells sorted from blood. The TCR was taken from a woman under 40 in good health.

The CDR3 region is CASSFRGDPGSEQYF. The DNA of the CDR3 is TGTGCCAGCAGCTTTCGTGGGGATCCGGGGTCCGAGCAGTACTTC. The V and J genes are TRBV7-9 and TRBJ2-7; a possible D gene is TRBD2 (5 bases). V lost 3 bases to trimming and J lost 6 bases, with 18 bases between them. This CDR3 spans 15 amino acids. Germline values: CDR1 SEHNR, CDR2 FQNEAQ (reference sequence).